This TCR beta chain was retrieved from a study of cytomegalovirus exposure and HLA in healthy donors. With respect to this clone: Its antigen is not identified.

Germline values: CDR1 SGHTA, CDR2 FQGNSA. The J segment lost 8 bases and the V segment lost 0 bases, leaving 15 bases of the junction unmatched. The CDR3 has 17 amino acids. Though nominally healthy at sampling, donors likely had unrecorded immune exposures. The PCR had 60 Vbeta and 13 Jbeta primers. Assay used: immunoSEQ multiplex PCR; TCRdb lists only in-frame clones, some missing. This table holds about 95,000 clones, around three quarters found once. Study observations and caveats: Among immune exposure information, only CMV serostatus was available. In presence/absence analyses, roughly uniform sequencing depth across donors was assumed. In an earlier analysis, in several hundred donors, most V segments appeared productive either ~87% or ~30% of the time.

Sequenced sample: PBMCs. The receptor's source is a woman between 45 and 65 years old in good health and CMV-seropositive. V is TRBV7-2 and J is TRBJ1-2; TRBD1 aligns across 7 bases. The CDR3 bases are TGTGCCAGCAGCTTAGCACGAGGGGGCTTAGGGCCAATAGGCTACACCTTC. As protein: CASSLARGGLGPIGYTF.